This T cell receptor (beta chain) was profiled in a study of blood T cells in healthy people across ages (dated by TCRdb to 2015 to 2017). Background for the entire study: In model experiments, roughly one uniquely barcoded TCR beta cDNA molecule per two T cells was captured by template switching. For two donors (one aged 18 to 29 and one aged 80 or older), the study analyzed two additional independent replicas of 1 million unique cDNA reads from the same blood draw. To avoid experimental bias, donors of different ages were spread randomly across the sequencing lanes. Age-related changes in TCR beta repertoire diversity were measured in the study by deep sequencing normalized with unique cDNA molecular identifiers. The donors were divided into four age groups: young (average around 16 years), middle-aged (under 40), aged (approximately 59) and long-lived (around 87). Summary of the overall study and its limitations: Because donor CMV infection status was unknown, age-related changes in expanded clonotypes were potentially confounded. Compared with the aged group, more naive CD4+ T cells, fewer expanded clones and increased TCR diversity were shown by the long-lived group, suggesting age selection. Total diversity estimates from one million sequenced T cells were considered lower bounds and underestimates. As age increased, observed TCR beta diversity per million T cells dropped in a roughly linear way, and a significant reduction was already evident by age 40. Conclusive comparison of naive and antigen-experienced compartments was prevented by the profiling of bulk unsorted PBMCs. The percentage of naive T cells measured by flow cytometry correlated strongly with observed TCR beta diversity.

The library was built by means of 5' RACE. The instrument given in TCRdb is Illumina HiSeq 2500. A second PCR of roughly 6 to 11 cycles was run with a J-beta primer mix and a sample-barcoded 5' primer. A unique molecular identifier was introduced onto each TCR beta cDNA molecule by a template-switch 5' adaptor carrying 12 random nucleotides. At least 2.5 million CDR3-containing paired-end reads were obtained from each sample. The Mint cDNA synthesis kit, primed by a TRBC-specific oligonucleotide, was used to synthesize first-strand cDNA from all RNA. All cDNA was treated with uracil-DNA glycosylase and then went through a first 18-cycle PCR with the universal primers M1SS and BC2_uni_R. Per the source publication's procedure: For normalization, 1 million high-quality reads, each with a distinct molecular identifier, were randomly selected from each sample. Reads with shared molecular identifiers were discarded instead of being binned into consensus sequences. MiTCR, with a Q25 quality threshold and the strictest error-elimination algorithm, was used for CDR3 identification, clonotype clustering and error correction. A nonparametric unseen species model with Euler transformation was used to estimate lower-bound total TCR beta diversity. TCRdb ran its own pipeline on the public reads, namely fastp trimming at Q25 and MiXCR clone calling, and kept in-frame beta chains. Rows are combined by CDR3 protein, so each entry shows the most common genes and DNA. V and J calls and clone size were set by TCRdb, not the authors. In this sample the table shows about 1.5 million distinct CDR3 sequences, roughly two fifths of which occur a single time. Approximately 4% of the sample is taken by the ten largest.

The junction shows trimming of 6 bases on V and 4 bases on J, plus 16 bases between the germline ends. The CDR3, from cysteine to phenylalanine, totals 14 residues. The kept DNA is CDR3 alone, 42 bases in frame from the first base. Taken from the germline V gene, the CDR1 and CDR2 loops are SGDLS and YYNGEE. As to this clonotype: Its antigen remains unidentified. The input lacks base qualities; no much larger clone sits a single base away.

Donors were 30 to 45 systemically healthy Caucasian individuals from Russia aged roughly 6 to 95 years. About 9.6 milliliters of peripheral blood were collected from each donor into EDTA-treated Vacutainer tubes. Ficoll-Paque density-gradient centrifugation was used to isolate PBMCs, with at least 6.5 million per sample. Total RNA, at least 5.5 micrograms per sample, was extracted from PBMCs with Trizol reagent. Naive CD45RAhigh/CD27high T cell percentages were measured by flow cytometry on a PBMC aliquot from every donor. The receptor chain draws on TRBV9 and TRBJ1-2; TRBD1 is perhaps the D gene, given 5 matching bases. This receptor was taken from a woman aged 18-29 years in good health. The sample was blood. The base sequence is TGTGCCAGCAACCGAAGGGGTGGGGTCTATGGCTACACCTTC. It is translated as CASNRRGGVYGYTF.